Presented here are 6 T cell receptor beta chains from one specimen sequenced in a study of blood T cell repertoires in COVID-19. Clones were read by immunoSEQ multiplex PCR, and TCRdb kept only the in-frame ones, dropping some. The sample lists roughly 300,000 clones, approximately 81% seen once, with about 2.9% in the top ten. The sample comprised peripheral blood. The receptors stem from a woman aged 55 to 70 with active or convalescent COVID-19.

The CDR3 region has the DNA TGTGCTAGTGGTTTGGTCGGGACAGGGACCACTGAAGCTTTCTTT. Its translation is CASGLVGTGTTEAFF. The chain recombines TRBV12-5 with TRBJ1-1; TRBD1 aligns across 9 bases. Trimming took 0 bases from V and 4 from J; bases not matched to a gene: 3. This CDR3 contains 15 residues. The germline gives CDR1 LGHNT, CDR2 FRNRAP.

V usage is TRBV21-1 and J usage is TRBJ1-6; TRBD1 reflects the table's D call only, with no check against the DNA. TRBV21-1 is deemed a pseudogene. The CDR3 has 19 amino acids. The CDR3 spells CASSKARRAGGSRDSPLHF. The CDR3, as DNA: TGTGCCAGCAGCAAAGCGCGAAGGGCAGGGGGCTCTCGTGATTCACCCCTCCACTTT.

This clone has just a few counts. V is TRBV19 and J is TRBJ2-7; 8 nucleotides line up with TRBD2. The CDR3 is 13 amino acids. The germline CDR1 and CDR2 sequences are LNHDA and SQIVND (reference sequence). With V trimmed by 7 bases and J by 3 bases, 5 bases remained unmatched. The CDR3 spells CASKPRGVYEQYF. CDR3 DNA: TGTGCCAGTAAACCGCGGGGGGTCTACGAGCAGTACTTC. The whole variable domain, remainder taken from reference TRBV19 and TRBJ2-7, is DGGITQSPKYLFRKEGQNVTLSCEQNLNHDAMYWYRQDPGQGLRLIYYSQIVNDFQKGDIAEGYSVSREKKESFPLTVTSAQKNPTAFYLCASKPRGVYEQYFGPGTRLTVT.

This clone was counted between two and nine times. V usage is TRBV19 and J usage is TRBJ1-2; 9 positions agree with TRBD1. This CDR3 has 12 residues. Germline CDR1 and CDR2: LNHDA and SQIVND (reference sequence). Trimming at V came to 8 bases and at J to 7 bases, leaving 5 bases not matched to a gene. The chain's CDR3 is CASVTGGSGYTF. The CDR3 DNA is TGTGCCAGTGTTACAGGGGGCTCTGGCTACACCTTC.

The chain combines TRBV18 with TRBJ2-4, with TRBD1 matching over 8 bases. Trimming took 6 bases from V and 3 from J; bases not matched to a gene: 4. CDR3 size: 14 residues. Germline lookup yields CDR1 KGHSH and CDR2 LQKENI. CDR3 amino acids: CASSGQVDKNIQYF. CDR3 DNA: TGTGCCAGCTCGGGACAGGTAGACAAAAACATTCAGTACTTC.

The V and J genes are TRBV7-8 and TRBJ2-1; D is perhaps TRBD2 (6 bases). V lost 5 bases and J 3 bases, leaving 14 bases between the germline ends. This CDR3 has 15 residues. Germline V gene lookup returns CDR1 SGHVS and CDR2 FQNEAQ. This CDR3 is CASSLSGFSYNEQFF. The CDR3 coding sequence is TGTGCCAGCAGCCTGAGCGGGTTCAGCTACAATGAGCAGTTCTTC.